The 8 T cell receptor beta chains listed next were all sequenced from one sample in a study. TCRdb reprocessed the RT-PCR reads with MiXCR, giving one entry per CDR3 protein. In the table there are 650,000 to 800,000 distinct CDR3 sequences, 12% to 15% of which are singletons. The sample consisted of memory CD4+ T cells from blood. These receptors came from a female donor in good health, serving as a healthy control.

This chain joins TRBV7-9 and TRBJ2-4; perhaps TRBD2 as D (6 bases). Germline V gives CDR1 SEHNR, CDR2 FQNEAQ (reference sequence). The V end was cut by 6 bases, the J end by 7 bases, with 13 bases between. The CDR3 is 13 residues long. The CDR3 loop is CASSEAGWNIQYF. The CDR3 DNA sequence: TGTGCCAGCAGTGAGGCGGGGTGGAACATTCAGTACTTC.

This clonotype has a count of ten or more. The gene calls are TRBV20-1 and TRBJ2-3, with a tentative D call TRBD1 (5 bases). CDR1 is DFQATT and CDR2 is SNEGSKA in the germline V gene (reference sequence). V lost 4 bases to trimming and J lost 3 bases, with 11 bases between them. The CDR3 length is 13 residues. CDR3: CSAIYPGTDTQYF. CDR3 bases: TGCAGTGCTATCTACCCAGGGACAGATACGCAGTATTTT.

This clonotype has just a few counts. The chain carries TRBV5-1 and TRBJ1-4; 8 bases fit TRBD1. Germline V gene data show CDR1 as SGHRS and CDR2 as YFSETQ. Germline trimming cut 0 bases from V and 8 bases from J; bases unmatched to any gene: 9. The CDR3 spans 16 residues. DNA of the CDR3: TGCGCCAGCAGCTTGGATGGGACAGGTGGGCCAGAAAAACTGTTTTTT. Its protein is CASSLDGTGGPEKLFF.

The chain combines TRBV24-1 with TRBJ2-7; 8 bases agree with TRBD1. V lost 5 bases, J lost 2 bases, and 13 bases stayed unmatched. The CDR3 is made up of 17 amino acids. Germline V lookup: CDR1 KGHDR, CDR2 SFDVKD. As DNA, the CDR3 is TGTGCCACCAGTGCCCCACCTGGAGGGACAGGAGCCTACGAGCAGTACTTC. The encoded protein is CATSAPPGGTGAYEQYF.

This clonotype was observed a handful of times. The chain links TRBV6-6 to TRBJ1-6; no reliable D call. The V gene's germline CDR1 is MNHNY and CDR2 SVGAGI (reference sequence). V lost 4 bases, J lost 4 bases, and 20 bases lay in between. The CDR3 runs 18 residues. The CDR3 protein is CASSFPPGRNSYNSPLHF. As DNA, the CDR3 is TGTGCCAGCAGTTTTCCCCCCGGCAGGAACAGTTATAATTCACCCCTCCACTTT.

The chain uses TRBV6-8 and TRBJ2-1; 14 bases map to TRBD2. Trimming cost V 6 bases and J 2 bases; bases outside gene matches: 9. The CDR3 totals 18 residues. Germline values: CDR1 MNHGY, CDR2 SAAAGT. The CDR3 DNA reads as TGTGCCAGCAGGACACGGGGACTAGCGGGAGTTCCCTACAATGAGCAGTTCTTC. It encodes CASRTRGLAGVPYNEQFF.

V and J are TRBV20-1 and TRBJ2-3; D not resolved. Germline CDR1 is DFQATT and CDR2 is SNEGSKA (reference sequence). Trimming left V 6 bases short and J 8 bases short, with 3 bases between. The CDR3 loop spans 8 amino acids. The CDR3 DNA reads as TGCAGTGCGCGTACGCAGTATTTT. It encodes CSARTQYF.

The CDR3 loop is CASSLERMNTEAFF. The CDR3, as DNA: TGTGCCAGCAGCTTAGAGAGGATGAACACTGAAGCTTTCTTT. The rearrangement joins TRBV7-2 to TRBJ1-1, with D uncertain. Germline V gene data show CDR1 as SGHTA and CDR2 as FQGNSA. Trimming left V 1 base short and J 0 bases short, with 6 bases between. The CDR3 is 14 amino acids.